This entry is about one T cell receptor (beta chain). Its antigen is unknown. Base qualities are not at hand, and no much larger clone is one base apart. Participants in the prospective study were enrolled through a virtual design, were aged about 18 to 90 years, and lived in fewer than 30 United States geographic areas. Cohort assignment in the prospective study relied on participant-reported clinical history from a screening survey and a study questionnaire. For ImmuneRACE Cohort 3, a participant was defined as recovered based on two consecutive negative NP/OP PCR tests, clearance by a healthcare professional, or resolution of symptoms. In the prospective study, mobile phlebotomists collected whole blood, serum and a nasopharyngeal or oropharyngeal swab from each participant. Additional blood draws and questionnaires over a 2-month period could optionally be provided by prospective study participants. Blood samples from the prospective study were shipped frozen or at room temperature prior to DNA extraction.

These data are taken from a study of blood T cell repertoires in COVID-19 (TCRdb year 2020). Background on the whole study: Samples covering the acute and convalescent phases of COVID-19 were provided by collaborators in the United States, Italy and Spain. The prospective study material was composed of cDNA or gDNA derived from T cells, B-cell-depleted T cells, or PBMCs. Deeply sampled blood TCRbeta repertoires from subjects exposed to, actively infected with, or recovered from COVID-19 were included in the dataset. The repertoires were made available in a free public database intended to serve as a resource for research on the immune response to SARS-CoV-2. Samples came from the ongoing ImmuneRACE study (first 160 participants) plus 1,254 subjects from 6 global collaborators. Nearly every sample came with metadata listing a de-identified subject ID, COVID-19 status, age in years and sex. Where available, HLA class I and class II types were taken from metadata supplied by the sample provider and were not determined by assay-based typing.

The immunoSEQ Assay, a bias-controlled multiplex PCR, was used to amplify TCRbeta CDR3 regions from genomic DNA. Concerning the study's data processing: Within the assay, amplification of reference gene primers was used to estimate how many nucleated cells each sample contained. Sequence reads were collapsed and filtered to measure the absolute abundance of every unique TCRbeta CDR3 rearrangement. For each sample, productive Simpson clonality was calculated by taking the square root of Simpson's diversity index across productive rearrangements. What TCRdb holds here is the immuneACCESS table cut down to in-frame rearrangements. Part of the clones is not present; checked against another copy, under half of the missing clones reflect an unresolved V gene, and the others are unexplained. D and trimming come from the DNA, and the V and J calls and clone size come from that table. The sample records 400,000 to 450,000 clones, about nine tenths of which are singletons. The ten biggest clones cover approximately 0.55% of the sample.

The paper's findings and limits, for the study overall: The amount of clinical and demographic metadata varied by source and participant and was provided uncurated.

The receptor was derived from a man between 18 and 29 years old who had recovered from COVID-19. Sequenced sample: PBMCs or T cells enriched from blood (not recorded which).

The DNA sequence follows: TGTGCCAGCAGTATAGACAGGGCGAAACTGTTTTTT. This gives the protein CASSIDRAKLFF. The chain was built from TRBV2 and TRBJ1-4, with 7 middle bases fitting TRBD1. Trimming takes 5 bases off V and 11 bases off J; junction bases not matched to a gene: 5. From the cysteine up to the phenylalanine, the CDR3 has a length of 12 residues. Only CDR3 DNA is held: 36 bases, read in frame from base 1. Looking up the germline V gene yields CDR1 SNHLY and CDR2 FYNNEI.